The 9 T cell receptor beta chains below come from one sample, sequenced in a study of beta chain features in type 1 diabetes. Expressed TCRB transcripts were sequenced because the entire RNA isolate underwent reverse transcription. The method was immunoSEQ multiplex PCR; TCRdb's version includes in-frame clones alone and lacks a portion of them. The table shows some 270,000 clones, with 8% occurring only once. Material: central memory CD4+ T cells from blood. These receptor sequences come from a woman between 18 and 29 years old in good health.

The chain recombines TRBV2 with TRBJ1-6, with a tentative D call TRBD1 (5 bases). Germline loops: CDR1 SNHLY, CDR2 FYNNEI. The ends were cut back, 2 bases at V and 8 bases at J, with 13 bases in the middle. There are 15 residues in the CDR3. CDR3 DNA: TGTGCCAGCAGTGAAAGGCCCGCCAGGGATTCACCCCTCCACTTT. It specifies CASSERPARDSPLHF. The variable domain in full, completed from reference TRBV2 and TRBJ1-6, reads EPEVTQTPSHQVTQMGQEVILRCVPISNHLYFYWYRQILGQKVEFLVSFYNNEISEKSEIFDDQFSVERPDGSNFTLKIRSTKLEDSAMYFCASSERPARDSPLHFGNGTRLTVT.

The chain joins TRBV5-4 to TRBJ2-5, with unresolved D. V was clipped by 2 bases and J by 0 bases, with 5 bases between them. CDR3 length equals 13 residues. Germline values: CDR1 SGHNT, CDR2 YYREEE (reference sequence). The CDR3 nucleotides are TGTGCCAGCAGCTTACAGTACCAAGAGACCCAGTACTTC. This translates into CASSLQYQETQYF.

This clone has ten or more counts. V usage is TRBV10-3 and J usage is TRBJ2-1; D ambiguous. V lost 4 bases and J lost 4, with 11 bases in between. The germline V gene encodes CDR1 ENHRY and CDR2 SYGVKD. This CDR3 comprises 14 residues. The CDR3 region is CAISGVEQYNEQFF. CDR3 coding DNA: TGTGCCATCAGTGGGGTAGAGCAATACAATGAGCAGTTCTTC.

This clone was counted a few times. J is TRBJ2-3 and V is TRBV9, with D possibly TRBD2 on 6 matching bases. Germline loops: CDR1 SGDLS, CDR2 YYNGEE. CDR3 length: 16 residues. V shed 4 bases and J shed 3 bases, with 18 bases lying between them. DNA for the CDR3: TGTGCCAGCAGCCGCCTTCTGGGGGGAACGACAGATACGCAGTATTTT. Amino acid sequence: CASSRLLGGTTDTQYF.

This clone was counted a single time. This sequence joins TRBV6-5 and TRBJ2-3; the D gene could be TRBD1 or TRBD2 (5 bases each). V shed 4 bases and J shed 0 bases, with 14 bases lying between them. The CDR3 has 16 residues. The germline V gene encodes CDR1 MNHEY and CDR2 SVGAGI. The CDR3, as DNA: TGTGCCAGCAGTTTCTCGGGGACCTACAGCACAGATACGCAGTATTTT. Its protein is CASSFSGTYSTDTQYF.

This clone was seen ten or more times. The chain has TRBV4-2 and TRBJ2-1; D is uncertain. Germline V lookup: CDR1 LGHNA, CDR2 YNFKEQ. The CDR3 extends over 12 amino acids. V dropped 4 bases and J dropped 7 bases, with 8 bases sitting between them. The CDR3 is CASSLKGNEQFF. CDR3 in DNA: TGTGCCAGCAGCCTAAAGGGAAATGAGCAGTTCTTC.

This clone has a count of ten or more. The same CDR3 also results from other DNA sequences found in this sample. The chain couples TRBV7-9 to TRBJ2-1, with D unresolved. Trimming pared 5 bases from V and 8 bases from J, leaving 7 bases between. The germline V gene encodes CDR1 SEHNR and CDR2 FQNEAQ (reference sequence). This CDR3 is 11 amino acids long. CDR3 residues: CASSRRDEQFF. The CDR3 DNA reads as TGTGCCAGCAGCAGAAGGGATGAGCAGTTCTTC.

The chain carries TRBV18 and TRBJ2-6; 7 positions agree with TRBD1. Per germline, CDR1 KGHSH and CDR2 LQKENI. This CDR3 contains 16 residues. J was trimmed by 4 bases and V by 7 bases; bases with no gene match: 10. The CDR3 DNA sequence: TGTGCCAGCTACCGGGACAGACAGCACGGGGCCAACGTCCTGACTTTC. The encoded protein is CASYRDRQHGANVLTF.

The chain combines TRBV28 with TRBJ2-3, with no clear D. The V gene lost 8 bases and the J gene lost 0 bases, with 18 bases spanning the gap. The CDR3 length is 16 residues. Germline assignment: CDR1 MDHEN and CDR2 SYDVKM. In nucleotides, the CDR3 is TGTGCCAGCCTACCCTCTGGATTTTCTAGCACAGATACGCAGTATTTT. It translates to CASLPSGFSSTDTQYF.